This TCR beta chain is from a study of T cell responses to AZD1222 COVID-19 vaccine. General study points: There were mostly white British donors and more females than males, and clonal diversity was possibly underestimated. Recipients of two AZD1222 doses showed rising Spike-specific TCR breadth and depth.

This table comes from immunoSEQ multiplex PCR, and its TCRdb copy is limited to in-frame clones, with some not included. The top ten hold 1% to 1.5% of the sample, which has fewer than 200,000 clones, 85% to 95% seen once. Germline lookup yields CDR1 MRHNA and CDR2 SNTAGT. The CDR3 is made up of 11 amino acids. The V end was cut by 6 bases, the J end by 7 bases, with 7 bases between. Details on this clone: Its antigen remains unknown.

Sample: peripheral blood, taken on day 0 of AZD1222 vaccination. The chain links TRBV6-4 to TRBJ2-1; D remains ambiguous. The clonotype originates from an adult in good health. The CDR3 here is CASSDRNEQFF. Written as DNA, the CDR3 is TGTGCCAGCAGCGATCGGAATGAGCAGTTCTTC.